The present T cell receptor (beta chain) was sequenced within a study of T cell changes during pregnancy in multiple sclerosis. Profiling relied on immunoSEQ multiplex PCR, and the TCRdb table lists in-frame clones only, not all of them. The repertoire includes about 36,000 clones, 90% to 95% of them detected once, and over 0.4% sits in the top ten. The junction had 8 bases not matched to a gene; V was cut back by 6 bases and J by 3 bases. The germline gives CDR1 SGHTA, CDR2 FQGTGA. The CDR3 extends over 16 amino acids. This chain uses TRBV7-3 with TRBJ2-3; 11 bases are shared with TRBD2. Material: CD4+ T cells from peripheral blood mononuclear cells, obtained in the first trimester of pregnancy. This receptor was identified in a female donor with multiple sclerosis, enrolled in a pregnancy study. In DNA form, the CDR3 reads TGTGCCAGCAGTCGCGGACTAGCGGGTAGGACAGATACGCAGTATTTT. This codes for CASSRGLAGRTDTQYF.